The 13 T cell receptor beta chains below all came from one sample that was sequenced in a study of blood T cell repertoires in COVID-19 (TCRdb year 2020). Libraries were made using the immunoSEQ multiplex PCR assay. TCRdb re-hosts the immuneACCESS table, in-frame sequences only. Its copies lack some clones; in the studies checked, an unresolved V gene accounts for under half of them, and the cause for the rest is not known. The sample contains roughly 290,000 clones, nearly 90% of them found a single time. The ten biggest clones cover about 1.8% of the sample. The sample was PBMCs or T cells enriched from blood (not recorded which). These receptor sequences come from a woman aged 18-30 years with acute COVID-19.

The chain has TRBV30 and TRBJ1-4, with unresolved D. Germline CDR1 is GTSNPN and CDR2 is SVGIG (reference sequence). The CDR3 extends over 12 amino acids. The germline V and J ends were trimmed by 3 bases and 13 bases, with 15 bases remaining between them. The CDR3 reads CAWSGATRSLFF. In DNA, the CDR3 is TGTGCCTGGAGCGGAGCTACACGGTCACTGTTTTTT.

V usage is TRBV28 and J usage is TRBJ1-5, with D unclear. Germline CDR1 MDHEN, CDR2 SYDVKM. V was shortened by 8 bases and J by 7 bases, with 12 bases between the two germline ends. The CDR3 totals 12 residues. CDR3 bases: TGTGCCAGCGCGGGCTTCGGGCAGCCCCAGCATTTT. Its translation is CASAGFGQPQHF.

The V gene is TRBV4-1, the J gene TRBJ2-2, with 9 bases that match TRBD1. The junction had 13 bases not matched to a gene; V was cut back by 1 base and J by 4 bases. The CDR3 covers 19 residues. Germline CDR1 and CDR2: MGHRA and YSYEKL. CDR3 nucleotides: TGCGCCAGCAGCCAAGCTGAAAAAAACAGGGGGCTCGGCACCGGGGAGCTGTTTTTT. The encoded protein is CASSQAEKNRGLGTGELFF.

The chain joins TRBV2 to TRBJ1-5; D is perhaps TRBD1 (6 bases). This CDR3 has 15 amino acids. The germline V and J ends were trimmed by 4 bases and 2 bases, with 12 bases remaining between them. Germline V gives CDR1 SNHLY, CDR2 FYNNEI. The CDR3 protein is CASSVNRVGNQPQHF. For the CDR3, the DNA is TGTGCCAGCAGTGTTAACAGGGTGGGCAATCAGCCCCAGCATTTT.

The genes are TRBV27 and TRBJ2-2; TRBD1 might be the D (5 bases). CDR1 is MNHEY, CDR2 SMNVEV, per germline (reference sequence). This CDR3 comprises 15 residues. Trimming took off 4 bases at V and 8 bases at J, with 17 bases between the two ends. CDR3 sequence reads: CASSSPARVVGELFF. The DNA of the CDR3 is TGTGCCAGCAGTTCCCCGGCCAGGGTCGTTGGGGAGCTGTTTTTT.

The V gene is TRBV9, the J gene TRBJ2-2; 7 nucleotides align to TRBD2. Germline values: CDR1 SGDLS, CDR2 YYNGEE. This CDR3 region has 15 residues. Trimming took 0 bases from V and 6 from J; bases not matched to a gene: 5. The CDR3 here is CASSVAGGSPGELFF. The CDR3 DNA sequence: TGTGCCAGCAGCGTAGCTGGCGGGAGCCCCGGGGAGCTGTTTTTT.

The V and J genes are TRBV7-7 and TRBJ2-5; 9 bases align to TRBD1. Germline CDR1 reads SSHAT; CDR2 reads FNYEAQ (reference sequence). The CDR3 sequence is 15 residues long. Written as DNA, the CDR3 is TGTGCTAGCTCCCTGGGGGGACAGGGAGGCGAGACCCAGTACTTC. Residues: CASSLGGQGGETQYF.

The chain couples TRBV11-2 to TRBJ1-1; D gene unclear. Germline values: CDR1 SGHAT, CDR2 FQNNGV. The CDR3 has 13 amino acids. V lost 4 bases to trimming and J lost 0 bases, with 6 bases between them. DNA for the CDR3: TGTGCCAGCAGCTCGGGTTTGAACACTGAAGCTTTCTTT. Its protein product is CASSSGLNTEAFF. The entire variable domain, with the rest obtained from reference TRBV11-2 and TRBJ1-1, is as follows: EAGVAQSPRYKIIEKRQSVAFWCNPISGHATLYWYQQILGQGPKLLIQFQNNGVVDDSQLPKDRFSAERLKGVDSTLKIQPAKLEDSAVYLCASSSGLNTEAFFGQGTRLTVV.

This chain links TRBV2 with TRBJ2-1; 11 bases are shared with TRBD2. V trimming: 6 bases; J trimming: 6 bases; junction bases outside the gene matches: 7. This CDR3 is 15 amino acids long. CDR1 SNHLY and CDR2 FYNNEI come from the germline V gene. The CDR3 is CASSQGLAEGNEQFF. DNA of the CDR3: TGTGCCAGCAGCCAGGGACTAGCGGAGGGCAATGAGCAGTTCTTC.

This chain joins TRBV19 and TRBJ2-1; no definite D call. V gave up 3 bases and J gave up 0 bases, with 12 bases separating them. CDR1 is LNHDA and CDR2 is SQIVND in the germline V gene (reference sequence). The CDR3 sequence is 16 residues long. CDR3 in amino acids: CASSIPKSGSYNEQFF. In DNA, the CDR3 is TGTGCCAGTAGTATTCCCAAATCAGGCTCCTACAATGAGCAGTTCTTC. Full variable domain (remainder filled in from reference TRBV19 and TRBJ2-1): DGGITQSPKYLFRKEGQNVTLSCEQNLNHDAMYWYRQDPGQGLRLIYYSQIVNDFQKGDIAEGYSVSREKKESFPLTVTSAQKNPTAFYLCASSIPKSGSYNEQFFGPGTRLTVL.

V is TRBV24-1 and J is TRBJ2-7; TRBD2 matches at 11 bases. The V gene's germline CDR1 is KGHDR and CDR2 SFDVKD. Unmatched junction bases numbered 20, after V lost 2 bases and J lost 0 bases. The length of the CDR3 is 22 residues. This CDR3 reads CATSDSGGEHGTSGSPSYEQYF. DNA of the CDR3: TGTGCCACCAGTGATTCAGGGGGAGAACACGGGACTAGCGGATCTCCCTCCTACGAGCAGTACTTC.

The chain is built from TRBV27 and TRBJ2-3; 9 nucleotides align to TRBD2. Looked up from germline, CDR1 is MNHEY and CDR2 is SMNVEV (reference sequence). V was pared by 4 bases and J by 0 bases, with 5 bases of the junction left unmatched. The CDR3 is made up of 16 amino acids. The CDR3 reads CASSSSSGASTDTQYF. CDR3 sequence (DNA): TGTGCCAGCAGTTCCTCTAGCGGGGCTAGCACAGATACGCAGTATTTT.

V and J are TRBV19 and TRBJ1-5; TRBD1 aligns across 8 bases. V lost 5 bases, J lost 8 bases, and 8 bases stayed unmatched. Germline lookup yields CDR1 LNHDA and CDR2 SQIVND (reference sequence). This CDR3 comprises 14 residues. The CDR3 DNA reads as TGTGCCAGTAGTCCTCGGGACAGGTTTGAGCCCCAGCATTTT. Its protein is CASSPRDRFEPQHF.